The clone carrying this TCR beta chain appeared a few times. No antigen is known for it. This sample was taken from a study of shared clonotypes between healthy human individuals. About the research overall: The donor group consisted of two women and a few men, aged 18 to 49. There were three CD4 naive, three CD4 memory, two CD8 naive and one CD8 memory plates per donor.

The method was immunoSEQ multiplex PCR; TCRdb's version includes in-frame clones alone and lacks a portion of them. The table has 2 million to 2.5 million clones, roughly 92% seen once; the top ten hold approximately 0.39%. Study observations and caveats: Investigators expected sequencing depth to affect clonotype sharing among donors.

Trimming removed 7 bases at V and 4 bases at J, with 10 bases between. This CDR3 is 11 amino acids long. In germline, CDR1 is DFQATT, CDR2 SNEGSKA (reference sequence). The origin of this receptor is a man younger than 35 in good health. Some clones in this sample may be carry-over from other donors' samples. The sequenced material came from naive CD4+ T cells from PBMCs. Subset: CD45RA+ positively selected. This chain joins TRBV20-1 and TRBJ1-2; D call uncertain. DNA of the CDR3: TGCAGTGAGGCGCTCGGCTATGGCTACACCTTC. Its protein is CSEALGYGYTF.